This TCR beta chain emerged from a study of T cell responses to AZD1222 COVID-19 vaccine. V lost 4 bases to trimming and J lost 0 bases; unmatched junction nucleotides: 9. Looked up from germline, CDR1 is SGHAT and CDR2 is FQNNGV. The CDR3 runs to 17 residues. The assay was immunoSEQ multiplex PCR, and TCRdb's table has in-frame clones only and misses some. Here the sample spans 100,000 or so clones, 86% being singletons. The V and J genes are TRBV11-2 and TRBJ2-3, with TRBD1 identical over 8 bases. Sequencing was performed on peripheral blood, taken on day 0 of AZD1222 vaccination. This clonotype was sampled from an adult in good health. The CDR3 bases are TGTGCCAGCAGCTCCCGGACAGGGTCTAGGAGCACAGATACGCAGTATTTT. As protein: CASSSRTGSRSTDTQYF.